This T cell receptor beta chain appears in the sequencing data of a study of T cells in Graves' hyperthyroidism and ophthalmopathy. Across the whole study: It was at initial diagnosis, before any treatment, that peripheral blood was collected. Study findings and constraints: Most clonotypes that expanded in the thyroid above 0.001 also showed up in blood. Patients with ophthalmopathy were separated from those with stable hyperthyroidism by a 13 V-J model.

Amplification of TCR beta CDR3 regions used RNA as the template. HTBI primers were employed in a first-round RT-PCR of the TCR CDR3. TCRdb redid the calling of the multiplex PCR reads with MiXCR, one entry per CDR3 protein. The sample contains 700,000 or so distinct CDR3 sequences, about a sixth of which appear only once. Patients were excluded for uncontrolled infection, other autoimmune disease, pregnancy or lactation. With respect to this clonotype: Its specificity is unknown.

The TCR was taken from a man in his late teens or twenties with Graves' hyperthyroidism. The source material was blood.

CDR3 amino acids: CASQPGGSYNEQFF. DNA for the CDR3: TGTGCCAGTCAGCCGGGGGGCTCCTACAATGAGCAGTTCTTC. The chain carries TRBV24-1 and TRBJ2-1; 7 bases fit TRBD2. V dropped 11 bases and J dropped 0; count of bases not matched to a gene: 6. Germline-derived CDR1 and CDR2 are KGHDR and SFDVKD. The CDR3 loop spans 14 amino acids.